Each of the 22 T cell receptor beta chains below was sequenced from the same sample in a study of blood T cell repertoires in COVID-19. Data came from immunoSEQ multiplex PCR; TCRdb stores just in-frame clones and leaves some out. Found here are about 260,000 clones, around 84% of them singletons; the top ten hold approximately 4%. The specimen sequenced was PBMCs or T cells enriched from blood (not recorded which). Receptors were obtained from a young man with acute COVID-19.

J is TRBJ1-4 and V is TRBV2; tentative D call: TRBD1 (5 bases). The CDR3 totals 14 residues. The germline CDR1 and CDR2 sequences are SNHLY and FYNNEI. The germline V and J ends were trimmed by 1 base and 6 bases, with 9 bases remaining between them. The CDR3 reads CASSEDRGDEKLFF. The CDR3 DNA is TGTGCCAGCAGTGAAGACCGGGGGGATGAAAAACTGTTTTTT.

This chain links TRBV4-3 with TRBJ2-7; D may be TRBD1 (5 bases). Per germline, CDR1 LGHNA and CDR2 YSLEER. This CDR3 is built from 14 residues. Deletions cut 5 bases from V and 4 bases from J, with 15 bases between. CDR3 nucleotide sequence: TGCGCCAGCAGCTCTGGAGTGGGGCCATACGAGCAGTACGTC. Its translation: CASSSGVGPYEQYV.

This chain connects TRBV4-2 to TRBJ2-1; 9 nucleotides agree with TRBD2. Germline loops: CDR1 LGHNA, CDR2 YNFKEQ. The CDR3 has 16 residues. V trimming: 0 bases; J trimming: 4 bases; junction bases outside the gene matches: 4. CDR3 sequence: CASSQETSGDYNEQFF. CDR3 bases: TGTGCCAGCAGCCAAGAGACTAGCGGAGATTACAATGAGCAGTTCTTC.

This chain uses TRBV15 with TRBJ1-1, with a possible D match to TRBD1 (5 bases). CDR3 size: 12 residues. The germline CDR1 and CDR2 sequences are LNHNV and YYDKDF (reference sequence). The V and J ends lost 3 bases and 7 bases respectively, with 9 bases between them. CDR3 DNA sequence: TGTGCCACCAGCAGCGACAGCCTTGAAGCTTTCTTT. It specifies CATSSDSLEAFF.

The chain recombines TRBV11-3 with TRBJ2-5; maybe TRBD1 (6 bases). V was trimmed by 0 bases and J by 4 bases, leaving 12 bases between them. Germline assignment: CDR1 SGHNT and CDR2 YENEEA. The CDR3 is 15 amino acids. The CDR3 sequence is CASSLEGTIGETQYF. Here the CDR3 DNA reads TGTGCCAGCAGCTTAGAGGGGACAATTGGAGAGACCCAGTACTTC.

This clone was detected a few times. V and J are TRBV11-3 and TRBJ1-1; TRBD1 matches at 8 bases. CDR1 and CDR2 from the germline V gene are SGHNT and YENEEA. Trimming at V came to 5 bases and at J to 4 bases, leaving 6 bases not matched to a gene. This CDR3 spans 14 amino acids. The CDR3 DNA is TGTGCCAGCAGCCCAGGGGGCCGCCGCACTGAAGCTTTCTTT. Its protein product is CASSPGGRRTEAFF.

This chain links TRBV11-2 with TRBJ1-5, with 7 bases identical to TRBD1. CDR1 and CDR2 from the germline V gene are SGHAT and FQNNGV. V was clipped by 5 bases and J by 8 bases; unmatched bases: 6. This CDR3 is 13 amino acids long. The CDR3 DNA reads TGTGCCAGCAGCCCCCAGGGGGGAGAGCCCCAGCATTTT. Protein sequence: CASSPQGGEPQHF.

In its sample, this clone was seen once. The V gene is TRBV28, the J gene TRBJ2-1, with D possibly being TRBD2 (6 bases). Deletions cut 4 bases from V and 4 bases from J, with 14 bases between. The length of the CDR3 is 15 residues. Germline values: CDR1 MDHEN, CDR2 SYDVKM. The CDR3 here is CASSYPGLAYNEQFF. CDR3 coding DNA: TGTGCCAGCAGTTACCCGGGACTGGCTTACAATGAGCAGTTCTTC.

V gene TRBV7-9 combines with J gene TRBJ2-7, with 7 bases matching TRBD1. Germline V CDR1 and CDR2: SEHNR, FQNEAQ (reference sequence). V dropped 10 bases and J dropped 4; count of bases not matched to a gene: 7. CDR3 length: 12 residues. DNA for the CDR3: TGTGCCACCAAACAGGGGATTTACGAGCAGTACGTC. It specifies CATKQGIYEQYV.

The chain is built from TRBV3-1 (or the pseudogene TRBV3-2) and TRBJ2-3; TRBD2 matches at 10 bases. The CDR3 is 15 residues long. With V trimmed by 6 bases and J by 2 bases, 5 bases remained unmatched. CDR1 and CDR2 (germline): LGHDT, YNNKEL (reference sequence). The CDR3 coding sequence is TGTGCCAGCAGGAACCTAGCGGGGGTCACAGATACGCAGTATTTT. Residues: CASRNLAGVTDTQYF.

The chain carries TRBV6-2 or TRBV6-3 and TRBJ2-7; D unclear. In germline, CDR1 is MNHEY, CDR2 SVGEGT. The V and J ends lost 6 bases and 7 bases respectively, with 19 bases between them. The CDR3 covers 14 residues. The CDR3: CASSQTLEAWEQYV. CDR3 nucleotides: TGTGCCAGCAGCCAAACCCTGGAAGCGTGGGAGCAGTACGTC.

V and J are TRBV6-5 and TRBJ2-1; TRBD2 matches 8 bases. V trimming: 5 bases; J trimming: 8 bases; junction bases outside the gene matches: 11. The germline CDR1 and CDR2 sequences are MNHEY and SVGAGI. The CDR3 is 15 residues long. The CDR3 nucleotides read TGTGCCAGCAGTACGGGACTAGGGAGTTCCGATGAGCAGTTCTTC. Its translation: CASSTGLGSSDEQFF.

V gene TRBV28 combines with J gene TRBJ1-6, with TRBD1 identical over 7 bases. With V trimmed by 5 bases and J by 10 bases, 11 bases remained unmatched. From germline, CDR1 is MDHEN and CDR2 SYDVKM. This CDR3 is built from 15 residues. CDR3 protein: CASSTPTGIQSPLHF. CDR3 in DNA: TGTGCCAGCAGTACCCCGACAGGGATTCAGTCACCCCTCCACTTT.

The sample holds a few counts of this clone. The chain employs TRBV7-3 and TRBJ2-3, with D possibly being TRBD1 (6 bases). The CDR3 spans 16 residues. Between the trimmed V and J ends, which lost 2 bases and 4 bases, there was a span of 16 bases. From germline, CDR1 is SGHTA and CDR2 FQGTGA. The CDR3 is CASSLFAGVGSDTQYF. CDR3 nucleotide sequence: TGTGCCAGCAGCTTATTTGCAGGGGTTGGATCAGATACGCAGTATTTT.

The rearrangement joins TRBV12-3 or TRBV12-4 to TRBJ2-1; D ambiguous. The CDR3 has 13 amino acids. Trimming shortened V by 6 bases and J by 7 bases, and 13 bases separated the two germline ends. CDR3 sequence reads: CASRENRRNEQFF. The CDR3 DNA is TGTGCCAGCAGGGAGAACCGTCGTAATGAGCAGTTCTTC.

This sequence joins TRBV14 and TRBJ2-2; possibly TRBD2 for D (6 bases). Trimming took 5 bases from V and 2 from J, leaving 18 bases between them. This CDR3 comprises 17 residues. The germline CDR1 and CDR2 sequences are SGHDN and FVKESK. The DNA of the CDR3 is TGTGCCAGCAGCAGGATGGGTAGCGGCTTAAACACCGGGGAGCTGTTTTTT. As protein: CASSRMGSGLNTGELFF. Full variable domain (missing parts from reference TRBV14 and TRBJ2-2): EAGVTQFPSHSVIEKGQTVTLRCDPISGHDNLYWYRRVMGKEIKFLLHFVKESKQDESGMPNNRFLAERTGGTYSTLKVQPAELEDSGVYFCASSRMGSGLNTGELFFGEGSRLTVL.

The CDR3 sequence is CASTRGGRGDTDTQYF. The CDR3 DNA is TGTGCCAGCACCCGAGGAGGGCGGGGAGACACAGATACGCAGTATTTT. V and J are TRBV3-1 (or the pseudogene TRBV3-2) and TRBJ2-3; possible D gene TRBD2, 6 bases. This CDR3 region has 16 residues. Trimming shortened V by 7 bases and J by 2 bases, and 19 bases separated the two germline ends. Germline CDR1 LGHDT, CDR2 YNNKEL (reference sequence).

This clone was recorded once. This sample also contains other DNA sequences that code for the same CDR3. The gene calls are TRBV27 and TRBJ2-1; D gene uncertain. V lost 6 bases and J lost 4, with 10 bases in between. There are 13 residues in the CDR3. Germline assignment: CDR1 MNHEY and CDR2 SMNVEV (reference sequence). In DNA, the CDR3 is TGTGCCAGCAGCTCAGGTCCTTACAATGAGCAGTTCTTC. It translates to CASSSGPYNEQFF.

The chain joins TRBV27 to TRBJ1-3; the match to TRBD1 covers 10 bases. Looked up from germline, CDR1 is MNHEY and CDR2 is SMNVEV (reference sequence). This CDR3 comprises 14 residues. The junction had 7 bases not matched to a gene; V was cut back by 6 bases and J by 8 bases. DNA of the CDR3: TGTGCCAGCAGGAAGACAGGGGGCTTGGACACCATATATTTT. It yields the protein CASRKTGGLDTIYF.

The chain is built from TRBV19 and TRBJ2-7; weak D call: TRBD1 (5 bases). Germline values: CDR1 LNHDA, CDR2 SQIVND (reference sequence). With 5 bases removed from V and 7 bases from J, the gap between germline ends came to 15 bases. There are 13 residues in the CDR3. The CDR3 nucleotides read TGTGCCAGTAGTCCCTGGCAGGGTGGAGAGCAGTACGTC. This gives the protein CASSPWQGGEQYV.

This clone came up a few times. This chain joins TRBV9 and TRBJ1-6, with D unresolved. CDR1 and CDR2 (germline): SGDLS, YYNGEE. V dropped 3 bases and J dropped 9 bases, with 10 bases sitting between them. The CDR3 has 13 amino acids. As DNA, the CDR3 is TGTGCCAGCAGCGCGTACGAGGGTTCACCCCTCCACTTT. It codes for CASSAYEGSPLHF.

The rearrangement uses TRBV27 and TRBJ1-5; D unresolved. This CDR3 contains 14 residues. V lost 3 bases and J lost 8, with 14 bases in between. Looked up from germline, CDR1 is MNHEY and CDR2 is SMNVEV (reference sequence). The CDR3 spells CASSLRSPMKPQHF. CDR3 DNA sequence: TGTGCCAGCAGTTTGCGTAGCCCAATGAAGCCCCAGCATTTT.